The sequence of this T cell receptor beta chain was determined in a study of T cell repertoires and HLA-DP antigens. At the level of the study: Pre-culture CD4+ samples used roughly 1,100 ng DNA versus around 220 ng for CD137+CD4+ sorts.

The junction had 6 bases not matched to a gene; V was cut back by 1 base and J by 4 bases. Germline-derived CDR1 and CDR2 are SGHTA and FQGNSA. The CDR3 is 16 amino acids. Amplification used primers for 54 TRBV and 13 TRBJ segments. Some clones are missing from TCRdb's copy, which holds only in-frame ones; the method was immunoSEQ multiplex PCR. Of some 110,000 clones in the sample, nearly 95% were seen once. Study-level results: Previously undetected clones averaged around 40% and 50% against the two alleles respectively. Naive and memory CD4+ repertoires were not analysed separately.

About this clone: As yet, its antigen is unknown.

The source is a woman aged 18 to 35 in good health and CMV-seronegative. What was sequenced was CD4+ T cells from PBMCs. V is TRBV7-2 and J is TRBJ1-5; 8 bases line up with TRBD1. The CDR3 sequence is CASSLVATGANQPQHF. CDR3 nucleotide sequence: TGTGCCAGCAGCTTAGTCGCGACAGGGGCAAATCAGCCCCAGCATTTT. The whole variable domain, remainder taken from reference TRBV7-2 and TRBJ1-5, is GAGVSQSPSNKVTEKGKDVELRCDPISGHTALYWYRQSLGQGLEFLIYFQGNSAPDKSGLPSDRFSAERTGGSVSTLTIQRTQQEDSAVYLCASSLVATGANQPQHFGDGTRLSIL.